The sequence of this TCR beta chain was determined in a study of T cells after yellow fever vaccination. Conversion of TCR transcripts into cDNA relied on 5'RACE template switching, which added a universal primer site and UMIs. Each CDR3 protein is one row after TCRdb ran MiXCR on the 5' RACE reads. The sample yields some 120,000 distinct CDR3 sequences, approximately 7% seen once. Findings and caveats of the study: Contaminants from the bulk population, in the form of abundant clonotypes, could be found in FACS-sorted repertoires. Re-detected after boosting: most primary clones, almost 97% of CD4 and over 80% of CD8.

This clonotype came up many times. Its antigen is unidentified. Germline V gene data show CDR1 as LGHNA and CDR2 as YSLEER. The CDR3 has 16 amino acids. The V and J ends lost 4 bases and 8 bases, in that order; junction bases with no gene match: 7. This clonotype was obtained from a man younger than 30 who received the YFV17D yellow fever vaccine. This material consisted of CD4+ T cells sorted from PBMCs, taken around 10 days after the first yellow fever vaccination. The rearrangement uses TRBV4-3 and TRBJ2-1; 14 bases align to TRBD2. The CDR3 coding sequence is TGCGCCAGCAGCCTCGTGACTAGCGGGGGGGGGGATGAGCAGTTCTTC. The encoded protein is CASSLVTSGGGDEQFF.